Listed below are T cell receptor beta chains from one sample, sequenced in a study of blood T cell repertoires in COVID-19. The table came from immunoSEQ multiplex PCR; TCRdb's copy has only in-frame clones and leaves some out. The sample lists approximately 280,000 clones, approximately 91% occurring once. The material sequenced was peripheral blood. All receptors derive from a woman in her sixties with acute or convalescent COVID-19. The CDR3 runs from the conserved cysteine through the conserved F or W.

TRBV24-1 | 12 | CATLDKLLGYTF
TRBV3-1/TRBV3-2 | 16 | CASSPLGAGAYNEQFF
TRBV11-2 | 15 | CASSPWRDSSYEQYF
TRBV7-2 | 18 | CASSSGLAGGSWTGELFF
TRBV6-1 | 15 | CASSEDRDYNSPLHF
TRBV28 | 13 | CASRQGALHEQYF
TRBV19 | 14 | CASSSSGNQETQYF
TRBV20-1 | 10 | CSARQETQYF
TRBV6-5 | 15 | CASSPGLAGVYEQYF
TRBV30 | 13 | CAWSVQEYYEQCF
TRBV3-1/TRBV3-2 | 13 | CASSQAGLQLTYF
TRBV7-6 | 19 | CASSLGGLRDFSSPETQYF
TRBV7-2 | 15 | CASRPPGLAGNEQFF
TRBV28 | 14 | CASSSDRADQPQHF
TRBV7-3 | 15 | CASSFTKKAGQPQHF
TRBV6-2/TRBV6-3 | 18 | CASSYSSLGTSDEETQYF
TRBV28 | 15 | CASSSLQGRTDTQYF
TRBV6-2/TRBV6-3 | 13 | CASSLQGGYEQYF
TRBV20-1 | 11 | CSARDSREQYF
TRBV7-9 | 16 | CASSSHGTGGYNEQFF
TRBV29-1 | 14 | CSVAGGGNTGELFF
TRBV6-2/TRBV6-3 | 14 | CASSRAGSYNEQFF
TRBV6-5 | 14 | CASKIDSRNTEAFF
TRBV7-2 | 15 | CASSLLAGIQETQYF
TRBV5-4 | 15 | CASRPPGLAGGTQFF
TRBV6-6 | 16 | CASRPRDRDYTGELFF
TRBV7-6 | 16 | CASSLARTGNTGELFF
TRBV2 | 14 | CASSDDRNPLGYTF
TRBV5-6 | 14 | CATYSGTGVGEQYF
TRBV7-9 | 16 | CASSLALGQGSGELFF
TRBV7-2 | 14 | CASRGRGSNQPQHF
TRBV9 | 15 | CASSKWAGGPNEQYF
TRBV19 | 15 | CASMRGTTGTGELFF
TRBV30 | 13 | CAWAGQSNQPQHF
TRBV7-2 | 15 | CASSLQGAPGNTIYF
TRBV5-1 | 16 | CASSLAPQGVDSPLHF